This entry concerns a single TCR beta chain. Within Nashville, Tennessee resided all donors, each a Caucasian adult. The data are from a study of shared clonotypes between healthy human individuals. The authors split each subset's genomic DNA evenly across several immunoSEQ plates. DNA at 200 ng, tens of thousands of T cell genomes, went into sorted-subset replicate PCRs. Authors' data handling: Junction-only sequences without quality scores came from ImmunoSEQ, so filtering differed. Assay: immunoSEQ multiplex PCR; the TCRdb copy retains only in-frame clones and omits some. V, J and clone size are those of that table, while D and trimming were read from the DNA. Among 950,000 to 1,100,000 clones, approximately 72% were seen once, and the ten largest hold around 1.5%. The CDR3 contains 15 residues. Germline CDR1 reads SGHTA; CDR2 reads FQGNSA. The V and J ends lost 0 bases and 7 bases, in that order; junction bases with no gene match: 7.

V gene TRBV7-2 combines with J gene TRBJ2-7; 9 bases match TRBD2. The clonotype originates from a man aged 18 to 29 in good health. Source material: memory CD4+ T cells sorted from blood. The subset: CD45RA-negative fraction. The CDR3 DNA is TGTGCCAGCAGCTTAGCGCTAGCGGGGATTTCGGAGCAGTACTTC. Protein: CASSLALAGISEQYF. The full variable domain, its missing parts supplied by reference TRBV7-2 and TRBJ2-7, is GAGVSQSPSNKVTEKGKDVELRCDPISGHTALYWYRQSLGQGLEFLIYFQGNSAPDKSGLPSDRFSAERTGGSVSTLTIQRTQQEDSAVYLCASSLALAGISEQYFGPGTRLTVT.